This T cell receptor (beta chain) was documented in a study of blood T cell repertoires in COVID-19. For the study at large: The United States, Italy and Spain provided the acute and convalescent COVID-19 samples. In each case, the material was cDNA or gDNA derived from T cells, B-cell-depleted T cells, or PBMCs.

Per the original data handling: Amplification from reference gene primers served as the basis for estimated nucleated cell counts. The data were produced by immunoSEQ multiplex PCR, yet TCRdb's version contains in-frame clones alone and is incomplete. V, J and clone size derive from that table, while D and trimming were established from the DNA sequence. In the table there are under 200,000 clones, more than 80% of which are singletons. The V gene end was trimmed by 8 bases and the J gene end by 4 bases; junction bases not matched to a gene: 4. The germline V gene encodes CDR1 SNHLY and CDR2 FYNNEI. The length of the CDR3 is 13 residues.

The V gene is TRBV2, the J gene TRBJ1-4; 7 bases fit TRBD1. This TCR derives from a man between 45 and 60 years old with acute or convalescent COVID-19. Sequencing was done on a sample of peripheral blood. Written as DNA, the CDR3 is TGTGCCAGCCTCCCAGGGGGTAATGAAAAACTGTTTTTT. Protein: CASLPGGNEKLFF.